This paragraph covers one T cell receptor (beta chain) sequence. Original analysis: It was from reference gene primer amplification that nucleated cell counts were estimated. The assay was immunoSEQ multiplex PCR, and TCRdb's table has in-frame clones only and misses some. V and J calls and clone size are as listed in that table; D and trimming were resolved from the DNA. The profile shows 150,000 to 200,000 clones, about 77% of them singletons. The sample belongs to a study of blood T cell repertoires in COVID-19. CDR1 LGHDT and CDR2 YNNKEL come from the germline V gene (reference sequence). CDR3 size: 16 residues. The V and J ends lost 4 bases and 4 bases respectively, with 18 bases between them.

Sample: PBMCs or T cells enriched from blood (not recorded which). This clonotype originated in a woman between 45 and 65 years old with acute COVID-19. The chain recombines TRBV3-1 (or the pseudogene TRBV3-2) with TRBJ2-3; D is perhaps TRBD2 (6 bases). The CDR3 nucleotides read TGTGCCAGCAGCCCGGGGAACCCGGGACTCGCAGATACGCAGTATTTT. Its protein product is CASSPGNPGLADTQYF.